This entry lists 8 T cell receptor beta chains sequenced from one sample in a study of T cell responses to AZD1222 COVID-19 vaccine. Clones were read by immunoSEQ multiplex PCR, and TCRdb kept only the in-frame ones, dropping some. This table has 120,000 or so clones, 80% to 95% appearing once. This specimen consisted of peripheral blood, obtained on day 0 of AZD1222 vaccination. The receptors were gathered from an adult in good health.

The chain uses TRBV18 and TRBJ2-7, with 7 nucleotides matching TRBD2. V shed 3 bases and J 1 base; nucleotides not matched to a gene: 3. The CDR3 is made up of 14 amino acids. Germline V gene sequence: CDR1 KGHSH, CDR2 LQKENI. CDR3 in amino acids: CASSPRESSYEQYF. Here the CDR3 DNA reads TGTGCCAGCTCACCGCGGGAGTCATCCTACGAGCAGTACTTC.

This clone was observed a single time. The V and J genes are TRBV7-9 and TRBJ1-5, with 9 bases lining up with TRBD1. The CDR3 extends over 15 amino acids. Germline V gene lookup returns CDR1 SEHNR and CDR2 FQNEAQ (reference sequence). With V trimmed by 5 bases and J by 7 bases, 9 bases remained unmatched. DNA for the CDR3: TGTGCCAGCAGCGCCGGGACAGGGTCAGGACAGCCCCAGCATTTT. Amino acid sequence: CASSAGTGSGQPQHF.

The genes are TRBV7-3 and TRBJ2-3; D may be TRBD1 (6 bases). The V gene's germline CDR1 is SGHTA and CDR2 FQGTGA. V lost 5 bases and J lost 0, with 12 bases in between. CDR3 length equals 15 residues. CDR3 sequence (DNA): TGTGCCAGCAGCCAGGACAGTACTAGCACAGATACGCAGTATTTT. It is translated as CASSQDSTSTDTQYF.

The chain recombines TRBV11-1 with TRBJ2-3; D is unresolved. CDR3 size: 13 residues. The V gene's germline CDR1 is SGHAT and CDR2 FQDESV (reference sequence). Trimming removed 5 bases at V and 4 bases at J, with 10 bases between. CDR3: CASSPFFPDTQYF. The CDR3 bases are TGTGCCAGCAGCCCCTTCTTCCCAGATACGCAGTATTTT.

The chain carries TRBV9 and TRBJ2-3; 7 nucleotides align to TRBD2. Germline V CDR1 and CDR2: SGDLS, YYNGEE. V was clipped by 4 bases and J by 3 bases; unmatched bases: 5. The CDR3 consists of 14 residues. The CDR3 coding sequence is TGTGCCAGCAGCCCCGGACTAGTAACAGATACGCAGTATTTT. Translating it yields CASSPGLVTDTQYF.

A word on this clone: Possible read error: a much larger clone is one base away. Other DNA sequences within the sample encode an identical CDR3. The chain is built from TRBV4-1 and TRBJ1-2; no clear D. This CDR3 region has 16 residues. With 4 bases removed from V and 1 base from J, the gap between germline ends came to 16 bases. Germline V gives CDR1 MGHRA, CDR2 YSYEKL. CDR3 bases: TGCGCCAGCAGCCCCTCAGCATCTGGCAGTAACTATGGCTACACCTTC. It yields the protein CASSPSASGSNYGYTF.

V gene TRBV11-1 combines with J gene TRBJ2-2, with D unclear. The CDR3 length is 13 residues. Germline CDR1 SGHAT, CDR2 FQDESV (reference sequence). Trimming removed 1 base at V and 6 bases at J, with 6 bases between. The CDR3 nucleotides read TGTGCCAGCAGCTTAGTCCCTCCCGGGGAGCTGTTTTTT. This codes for CASSLVPPGELFF. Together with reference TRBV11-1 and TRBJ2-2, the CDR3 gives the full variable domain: EAEVAQSPRYKITEKSQAVAFWCDPISGHATLYWYRQILGQGPELLVQFQDESVVDDSQLPKDRFSAERLKGVDSTLKIQPAELGDSAMYLCASSLVPPGELFFGEGSRLTVL.

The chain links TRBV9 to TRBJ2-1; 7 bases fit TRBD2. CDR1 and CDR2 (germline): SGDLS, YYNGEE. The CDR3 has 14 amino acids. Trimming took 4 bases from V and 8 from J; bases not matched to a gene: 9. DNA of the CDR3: TGTGCCAGCAGCCGAAGCGGGAAGATGGATGAGCAGTTCTTC. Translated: CASSRSGKMDEQFF.